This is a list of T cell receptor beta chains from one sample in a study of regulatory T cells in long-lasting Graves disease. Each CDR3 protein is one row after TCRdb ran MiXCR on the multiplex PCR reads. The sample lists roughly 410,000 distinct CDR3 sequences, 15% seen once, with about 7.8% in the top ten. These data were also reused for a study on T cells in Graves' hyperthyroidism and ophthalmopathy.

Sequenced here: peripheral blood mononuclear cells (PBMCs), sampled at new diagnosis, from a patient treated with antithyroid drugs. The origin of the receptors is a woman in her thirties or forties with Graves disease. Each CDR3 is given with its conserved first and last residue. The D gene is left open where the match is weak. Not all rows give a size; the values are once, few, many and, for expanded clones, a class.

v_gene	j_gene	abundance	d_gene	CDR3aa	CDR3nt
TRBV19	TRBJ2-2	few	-	CASSHPAAYSGTGELFF	TGTGCCAGTAGTCACCCGGCAGCCTATAGTGGGACCGGGGAGCTGTTTTTT
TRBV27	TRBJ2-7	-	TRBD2	CASSPLAGAGFSYEQYF	TGTGCCAGCAGTCCCTTAGCGGGAGCGGGGTTTTCCTACGAGCAGTACTTC
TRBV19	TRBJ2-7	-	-	CASSKGGLVQGFLYEQYF	TGTGCCAGTAGTAAGGGGGGTTTGGTTCAGGGGTTTCTCTACGAGCAGTACTTC
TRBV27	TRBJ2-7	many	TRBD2	CASSSPSGRGAIRGEQYF	TGTGCCAGCAGTTCCCCTAGCGGGAGAGGGGCAATACGCGGCGAGCAGTACTTC
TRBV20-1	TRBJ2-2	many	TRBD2	CSAPGLADTGELFF	TGCAGTGCACCCGGACTAGCAGACACCGGGGAGCTGTTTTTT
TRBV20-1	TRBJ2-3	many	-	CSATSLSSDTQYF	TGCAGTGCTACTTCACTATCGTCAGATACGCAGTATTTT
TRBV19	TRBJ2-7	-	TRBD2	CASSIGERGTYEQYF	TGTGCCAGTAGTATAGGAGAGCGGGGAACCTACGAGCAGTACTTC
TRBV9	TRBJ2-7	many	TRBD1	CASSVVGTGVSEQYF	TGTGCCAGCAGCGTAGTGGGGACAGGGGTCTCCGAGCAGTACTTC
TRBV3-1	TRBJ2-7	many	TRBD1	CASSQGRQGSFYEQYF	TGTGCCAGCAGCCAAGGAAGACAGGGAAGTTTCTACGAGCAGTACTTC
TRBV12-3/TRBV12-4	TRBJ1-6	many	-	CASSRPYNSPLHF	TGTGCCAGCAGTCGACCCTATAATTCACCCCTCCACTTT
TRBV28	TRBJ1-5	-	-	CASSRGAQHF	TGTGCCAGCAGCCGGGGGGCCCAGCATTTT
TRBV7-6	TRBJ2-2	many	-	CASSLAGTSYTGELFF	TGTGCCAGCAGCCTTGCCGGGACAAGTTACACCGGGGAGCTGTTTTTT
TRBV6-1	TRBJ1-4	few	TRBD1	CASSPRQGAGEKLFF	TGTGCCAGCAGTCCGAGACAGGGGGCGGGCGAAAAACTGTTTTTT
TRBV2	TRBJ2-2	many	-	CASRLAGLRGTGELFF	TGTGCCAGCAGACTGGCGGGGCTTAGAGGGACCGGGGAGCTGTTTTTT
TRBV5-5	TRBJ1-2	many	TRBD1	CASSWTGDYGYTF	TGTGCCAGCAGCTGGACAGGAGATTATGGCTACACCTTC
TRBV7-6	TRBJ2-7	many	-	CASSLEPGSVTSYEQYF	TGTGCCAGCAGCTTAGAACCCGGATCTGTGACTAGCTACGAGCAGTACTTC
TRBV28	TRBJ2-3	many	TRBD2	CASSPLKTSGSRDTQYF	TGTGCCAGCAGCCCCCTAAAGACTAGCGGGAGTAGGGATACGCAGTATTTT
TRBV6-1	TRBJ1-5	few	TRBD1	CASSETGGGQPQHF	TGTGCCAGCAGTGAGACAGGGGGCGGTCAGCCCCAGCATTTT
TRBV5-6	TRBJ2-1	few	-	CASSSYYEQFF	TGTGCCAGCAGCTCGTATTATGAGCAGTTCTTC
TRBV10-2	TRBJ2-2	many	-	CAIADSTTGGLFF	TGCGCCATCGCGGACAGTACCACCGGGGGGCTGTTTTTT
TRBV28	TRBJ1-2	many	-	CASSAPSISNYGYTF	TGTGCCAGCAGTGCCCCTTCCATCTCCAACTATGGCTACACCTTC
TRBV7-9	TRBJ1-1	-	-	CASSLGRLGNTEAFF	TGTGCCAGCAGCCTTGGACGATTGGGGAACACTGAAGCTTTCTTT
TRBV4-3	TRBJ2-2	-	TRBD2	CASSQDVAGGGTGELFF	TGCGCCAGCAGCCAAGATGTAGCGGGAGGGGGCACCGGGGAGCTGTTTTTT
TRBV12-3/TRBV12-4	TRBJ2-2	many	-	CASSPDSKNTGELFF	TGTGCCAGCAGCCCGGACAGTAAGAACACCGGGGAGCTGTTTTTT
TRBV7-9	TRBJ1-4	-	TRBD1	CASSTPRGQGASNEKLFF	TGTGCCAGCAGCACCCCCAGGGGACAGGGGGCATCTAATGAAAAACTGTTTTTT
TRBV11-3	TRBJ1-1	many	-	CASSSYRDDEAFF	TGTGCCAGCAGCTCCTACAGGGATGATGAAGCTTTCTTT
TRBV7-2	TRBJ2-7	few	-	CASSLEPGGYYEQYF	TGTGCCAGCAGCTTAGAGCCCGGCGGGTACTACGAGCAGTACTTC
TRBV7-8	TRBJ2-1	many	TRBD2	CASSLSSGSAYNEQFF	TGTGCCAGCAGCTTATCTAGCGGGAGTGCCTACAATGAGCAGTTCTTC
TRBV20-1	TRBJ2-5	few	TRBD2	CSANPGGTQYF	TGCAGTGCTAATCCGGGGGGGACCCAGTACTTC
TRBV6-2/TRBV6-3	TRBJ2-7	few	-	CASSYSGGISYEQYF	TGTGCCAGCAGTTACTCAGGGGGGATCTCCTACGAGCAGTACTTC
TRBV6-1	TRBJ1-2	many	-	CASKGQEGDYGYTF	TGTGCCAGCAAAGGCCAGGAGGGCGACTATGGCTACACCTTC
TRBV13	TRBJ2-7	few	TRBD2	CASSPGLAGETFYEQYF	TGTGCCAGCAGTCCTGGACTAGCGGGAGAAACGTTCTACGAGCAGTACTTC
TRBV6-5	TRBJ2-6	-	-	CASSYRGSGANVLTF	TGTGCCAGCAGTTATAGGGGGAGTGGGGCCAACGTCCTGACTTTC
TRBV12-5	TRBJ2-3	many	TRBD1	CASGWSGQGTDTQYF	TGTGCTAGTGGTTGGTCGGGACAGGGGACAGATACGCAGTATTTT
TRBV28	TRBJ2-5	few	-	CASTTRQRAQYF	TGTGCCAGCACGACACGCCAGCGGGCCCAGTACTTC
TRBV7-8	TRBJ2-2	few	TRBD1	CASSPRTGANTGELFF	TGTGCCAGCAGCCCGAGGACAGGGGCGAACACCGGGGAGCTGTTTTTT
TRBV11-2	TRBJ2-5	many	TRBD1	CASSLRGTGTGSPQETQYF	TGTGCCAGCAGCTTACGAGGGACCGGGACAGGGAGCCCCCAAGAGACCCAGTACTTC
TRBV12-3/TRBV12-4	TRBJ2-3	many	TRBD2	CASNALAGVGTDTQYF	TGTGCCAGCAACGCACTAGCGGGAGTCGGTACAGATACGCAGTATTTT
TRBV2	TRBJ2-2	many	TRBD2	CASTETSGMVGELFF	TGTGCCAGTACCGAGACTAGCGGGATGGTCGGGGAGCTGTTTTTT
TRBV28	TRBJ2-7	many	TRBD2	CASSLLGGRAVRYEQYF	TGTGCCAGCAGTTTATTAGGCGGGAGGGCCGTCCGCTACGAGCAGTACTTC
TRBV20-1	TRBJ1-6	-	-	CSARPTGFSDSPLHF	TGCAGTGCTAGGCCCACAGGGTTTAGTGATTCACCCCTCCACTTT
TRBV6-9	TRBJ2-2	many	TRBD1	CASSYPGQANTGELFF	TGTGCCAGCAGTTACCCCGGACAGGCCAACACCGGGGAGCTGTTTTTT
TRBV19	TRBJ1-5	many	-	CASSIPQGNTQPQHF	TGTGCCAGTAGTATCCCGCAGGGTAACACTCAGCCCCAGCATTTT
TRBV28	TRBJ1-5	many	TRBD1	CASSSPGTAYSNQPQHF	TGTGCCAGCAGTTCCCCCGGGACAGCTTATAGCAATCAGCCCCAGCATTTT
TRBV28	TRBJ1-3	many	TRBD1	CASSRPTGSRDTIYF	TGTGCCAGCAGCCGACCGACAGGGAGTAGAGACACCATATATTTT
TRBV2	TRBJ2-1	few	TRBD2	CASMRRTSDYNEQFF	TGTGCCAGCATGCGGCGGACTAGTGATTACAATGAGCAGTTCTTC
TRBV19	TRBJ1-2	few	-	CASNRDSRGSNYGYTF	TGTGCCAGTAACAGGGACTCGCGGGGTTCGAACTATGGCTACACCTTC
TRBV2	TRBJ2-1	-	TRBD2	CASSVTSGASYNEQFF	TGTGCCAGCAGTGTGACTAGCGGCGCATCCTACAATGAGCAGTTCTTC
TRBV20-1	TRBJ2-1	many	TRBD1	CSAKTGGEQFF	TGCAGTGCTAAGACAGGGGGTGAGCAGTTCTTC
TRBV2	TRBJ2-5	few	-	CASSVRMQETQYF	TGTGCCAGCAGTGTTAGAATGCAAGAGACCCAGTACTTC
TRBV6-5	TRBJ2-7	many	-	CASSYSWRIGDEQYF	TGTGCCAGCAGTTACTCTTGGCGAATAGGTGACGAGCAGTACTTC
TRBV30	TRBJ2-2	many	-	CAWSWSAGELFF	TGTGCCTGGAGTTGGTCGGCCGGGGAGCTGTTTTTT
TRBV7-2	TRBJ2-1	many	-	CASSLALGYEQFF	TGTGCCAGCAGCTTAGCTCTAGGGTATGAGCAGTTCTTC
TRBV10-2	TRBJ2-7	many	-	CASSDGATPFPEQYF	TGCGCCAGCAGTGACGGAGCGACACCCTTTCCCGAGCAGTACTTC
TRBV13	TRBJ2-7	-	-	CASSAEAYEQYF	TGTGCCAGCAGTGCTGAGGCCTACGAGCAGTACTTC
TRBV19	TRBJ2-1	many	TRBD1	CASSGAGGSSYNEQFF	TGTGCCTCATCAGGGGCAGGGGGAAGCTCCTACAATGAGCAGTTCTTC
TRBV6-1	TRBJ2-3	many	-	CASSTGRWLTDTQYF	TGTGCCAGCAGTACAGGGCGGTGGCTCACAGATACGCAGTATTTT
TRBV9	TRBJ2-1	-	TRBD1	CASSVGGLGGQGAYNEQFF	TGTGCCAGCAGCGTAGGAGGCCTTGGTGGGCAGGGGGCCTACAATGAGCAGTTCTTC